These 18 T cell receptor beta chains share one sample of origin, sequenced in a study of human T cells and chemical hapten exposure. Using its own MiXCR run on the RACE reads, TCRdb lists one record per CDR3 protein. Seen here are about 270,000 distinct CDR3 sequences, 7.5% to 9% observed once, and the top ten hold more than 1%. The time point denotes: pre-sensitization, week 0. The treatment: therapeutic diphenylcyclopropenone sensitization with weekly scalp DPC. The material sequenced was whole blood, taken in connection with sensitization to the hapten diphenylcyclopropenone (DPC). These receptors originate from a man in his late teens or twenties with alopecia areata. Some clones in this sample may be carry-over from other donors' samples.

This CDR3 reads CASSQGGTLNTEAFF. The CDR3 coding sequence is TGTGCCAGCAGCCAAGGGGGGACGTTGAACACTGAAGCTTTCTTT. The chain recombines TRBV3-1 with TRBJ1-1, with D perhaps TRBD1 (5 bases). This CDR3 spans 15 amino acids. Trimming left V 1 base short and J 0 bases short, with 9 bases between. Germline V gene data show CDR1 as LGHDT and CDR2 as YNNKEL (reference sequence).

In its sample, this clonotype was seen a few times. The CDR3 nucleotides are TGCAGTGCTAGAGCTACGACAGATACGCAGTATTTT. It encodes CSARATTDTQYF. The chain uses TRBV20-1 and TRBJ2-3; D unresolved. The CDR3 runs 12 residues. Trimming cost V 1 base and J 3 bases, with 5 bases left between them. Germline loops: CDR1 DFQATT, CDR2 SNEGSKA (reference sequence).

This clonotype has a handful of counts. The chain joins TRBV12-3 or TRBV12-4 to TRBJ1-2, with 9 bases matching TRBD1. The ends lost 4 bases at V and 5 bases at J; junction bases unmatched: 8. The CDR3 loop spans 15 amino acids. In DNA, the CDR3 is TGTGCCAGCAGTTCTGGACAGGGGACCTCTTATGGCTACACCTTC. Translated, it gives CASSSGQGTSYGYTF.

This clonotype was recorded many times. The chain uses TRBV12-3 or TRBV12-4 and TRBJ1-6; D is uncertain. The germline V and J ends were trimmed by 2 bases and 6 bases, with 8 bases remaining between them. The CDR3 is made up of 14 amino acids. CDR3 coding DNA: TGTGCCAGCAGTTTAACTACAACTAATTCACCCCTCCACTTT. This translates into CASSLTTTNSPLHF.

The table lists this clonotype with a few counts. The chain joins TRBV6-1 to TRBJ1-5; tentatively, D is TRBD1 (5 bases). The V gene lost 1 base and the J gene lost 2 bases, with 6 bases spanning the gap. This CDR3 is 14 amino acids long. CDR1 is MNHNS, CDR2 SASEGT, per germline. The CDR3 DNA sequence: TGTGCCAGCAGTGAAGTAGGGGGCAATCAGCCCCAGCATTTT. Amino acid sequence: CASSEVGGNQPQHF.

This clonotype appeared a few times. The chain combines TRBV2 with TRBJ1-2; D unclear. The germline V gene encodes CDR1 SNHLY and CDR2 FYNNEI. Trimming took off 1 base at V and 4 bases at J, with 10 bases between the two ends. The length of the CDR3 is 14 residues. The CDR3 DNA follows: TGTGCCAGCAGTGAAGGGCCGGCAGTCTATGGCTACACCTTC. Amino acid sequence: CASSEGPAVYGYTF.

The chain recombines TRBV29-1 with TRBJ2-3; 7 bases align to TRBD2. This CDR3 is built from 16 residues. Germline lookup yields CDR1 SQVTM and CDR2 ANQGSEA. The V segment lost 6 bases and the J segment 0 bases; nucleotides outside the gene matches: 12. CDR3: CSVANELALSTDTQYF. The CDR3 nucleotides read TGCAGCGTGGCAAACGAACTAGCGCTGAGCACAGATACGCAGTATTTT.

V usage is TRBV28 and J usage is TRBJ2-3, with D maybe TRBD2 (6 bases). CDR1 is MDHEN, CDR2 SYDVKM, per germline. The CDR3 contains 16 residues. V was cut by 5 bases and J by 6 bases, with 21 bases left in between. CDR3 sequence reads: CASSPHGGLHRDTQYF. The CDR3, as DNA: TGTGCCAGCAGTCCGCACGGGGGTCTACATAGGGATACGCAGTATTTT.

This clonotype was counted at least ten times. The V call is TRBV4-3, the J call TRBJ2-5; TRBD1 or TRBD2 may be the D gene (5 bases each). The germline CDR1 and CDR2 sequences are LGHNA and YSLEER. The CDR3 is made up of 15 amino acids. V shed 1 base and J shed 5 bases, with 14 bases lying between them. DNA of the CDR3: TGCGCCAGCAGCCAAGGTTCAAGGGGAGTGGAGACCCAGTACTTC. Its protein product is CASSQGSRGVETQYF.

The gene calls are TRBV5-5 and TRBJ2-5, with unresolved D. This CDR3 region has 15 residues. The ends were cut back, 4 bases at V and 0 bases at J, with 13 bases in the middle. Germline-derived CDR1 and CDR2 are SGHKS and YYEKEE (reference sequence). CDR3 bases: TGTGCCAGCAGCCCAAGGGCCAGAGACCAAGAGACCCAGTACTTC. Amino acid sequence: CASSPRARDQETQYF.

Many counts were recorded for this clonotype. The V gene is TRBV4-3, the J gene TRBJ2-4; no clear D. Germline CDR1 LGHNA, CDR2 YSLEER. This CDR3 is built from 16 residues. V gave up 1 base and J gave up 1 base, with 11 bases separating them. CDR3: CASSQGTRKAKNIQYF. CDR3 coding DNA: TGCGCCAGCAGCCAAGGTACCCGTAAGGCCAAAAACATTCAGTACTTC.

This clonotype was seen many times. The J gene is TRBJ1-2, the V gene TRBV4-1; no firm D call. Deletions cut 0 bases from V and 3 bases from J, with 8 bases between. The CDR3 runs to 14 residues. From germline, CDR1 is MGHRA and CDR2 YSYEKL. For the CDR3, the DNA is TGCGCCAGCAGCCAAGATGAAGGTTACTATGGCTACACCTTC. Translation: CASSQDEGYYGYTF.

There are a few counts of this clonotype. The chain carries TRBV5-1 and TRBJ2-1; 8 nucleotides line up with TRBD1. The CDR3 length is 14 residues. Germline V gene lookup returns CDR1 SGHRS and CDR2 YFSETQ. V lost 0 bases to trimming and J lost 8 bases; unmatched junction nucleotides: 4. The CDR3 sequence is CASSLGTGSHEQFF. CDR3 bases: TGCGCCAGCAGCTTGGGGACAGGGTCCCATGAGCAGTTCTTC.

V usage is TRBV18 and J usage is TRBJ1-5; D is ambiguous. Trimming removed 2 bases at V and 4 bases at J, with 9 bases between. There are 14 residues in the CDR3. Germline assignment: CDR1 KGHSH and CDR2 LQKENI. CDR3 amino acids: CASSPGSLNQPQHF. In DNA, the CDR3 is TGTGCCAGCTCACCAGGCAGTCTTAATCAGCCCCAGCATTTT.

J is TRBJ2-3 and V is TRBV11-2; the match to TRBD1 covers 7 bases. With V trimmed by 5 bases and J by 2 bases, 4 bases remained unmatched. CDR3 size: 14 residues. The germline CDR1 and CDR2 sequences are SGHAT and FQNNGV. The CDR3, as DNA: TGTGCCAGCAGCCCGACAGGGTACACAGATACGCAGTATTTT. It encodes CASSPTGYTDTQYF.

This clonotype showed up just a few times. DNA of the CDR3: TGCGCCAGCAGCTCCGGACAGCCTAGCACAGATACGCAGTATTTT. Translating gives CASSSGQPSTDTQYF. The chain couples TRBV5-1 to TRBJ2-3; perhaps TRBD1 as D (6 bases). The CDR3 spans 15 residues. V lost 3 bases to trimming and J lost 0 bases, with 11 bases between them. Germline values: CDR1 SGHRS, CDR2 YFSETQ.

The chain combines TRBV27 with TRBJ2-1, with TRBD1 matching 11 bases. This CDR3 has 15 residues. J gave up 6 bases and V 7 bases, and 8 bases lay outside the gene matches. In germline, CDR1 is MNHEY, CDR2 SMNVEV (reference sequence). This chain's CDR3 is CASIDGTGGFNEQFF. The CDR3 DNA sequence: TGTGCCAGCATAGACGGGACAGGGGGTTTCAATGAGCAGTTCTTC.

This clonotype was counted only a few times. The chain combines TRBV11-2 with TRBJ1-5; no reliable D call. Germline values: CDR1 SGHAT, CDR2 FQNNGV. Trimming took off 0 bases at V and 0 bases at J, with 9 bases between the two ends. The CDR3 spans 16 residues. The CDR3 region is CASSLDGTNSNQPQHF. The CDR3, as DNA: TGTGCCAGCAGCTTAGACGGTACTAATAGCAATCAGCCCCAGCATTTT.